Included here is one T cell receptor beta chain sequence, with context. Antigen unknown. Germline V gene data show CDR1 as GTSNPN and CDR2 as SVGIG (reference sequence). V was pared by 2 bases and J by 7 bases, with 14 bases between. This CDR3 region has 14 residues. The data derive from a study of T cell clones after liver transplantation. Background on the study: Post-transplant blood was tracked for graft-donor-reactive T cell clones identified in a pre-transplant mixed lymphocyte reaction. Draws occurred before transplant, before withdrawal, and after complete or failed withdrawal. Findings and caveats of the study: Compared with third party-reactive sequences, donor-reactive ones declined more, independent of withdrawal success. The donor-reactive repertoire was only partly measurable in two subjects, lacking donor cells.

The data were produced by immunoSEQ multiplex PCR, yet TCRdb's version contains in-frame clones alone and is incomplete. The sample yields approximately 55,000 clones, over 65% seen once. Specimen: CD4+ T cells from blood, collected 52 to 60 months after liver transplant. This clonotype was obtained from a human patient who received a liver transplant. Some T cells here may be from the graft donor. The rearrangement links TRBV30 to TRBJ2-2, with a weak D call TRBD2 (7 bases). The DNA of the CDR3 is TGTGCCTGGAGTAAAGGGGGGGGCGGCGGGGAGCTGTTTTTT. It translates to CAWSKGGGGGELFF.